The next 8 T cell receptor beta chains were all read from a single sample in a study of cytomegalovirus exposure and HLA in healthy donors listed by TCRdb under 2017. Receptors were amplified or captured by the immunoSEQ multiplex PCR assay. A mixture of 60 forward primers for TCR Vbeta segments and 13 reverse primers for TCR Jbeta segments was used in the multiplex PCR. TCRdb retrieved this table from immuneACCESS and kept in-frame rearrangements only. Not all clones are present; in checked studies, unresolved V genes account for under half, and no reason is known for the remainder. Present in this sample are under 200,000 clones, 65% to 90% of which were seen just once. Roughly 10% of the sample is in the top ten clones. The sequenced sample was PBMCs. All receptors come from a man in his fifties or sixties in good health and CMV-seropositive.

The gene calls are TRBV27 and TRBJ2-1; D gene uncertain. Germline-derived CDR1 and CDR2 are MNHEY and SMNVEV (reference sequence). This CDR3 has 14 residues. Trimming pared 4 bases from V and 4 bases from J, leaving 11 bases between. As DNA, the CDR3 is TGTGCCAGCAGTTGGGCGAGAGTTTACAATGAGCAGTTCTTC. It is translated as CASSWARVYNEQFF.

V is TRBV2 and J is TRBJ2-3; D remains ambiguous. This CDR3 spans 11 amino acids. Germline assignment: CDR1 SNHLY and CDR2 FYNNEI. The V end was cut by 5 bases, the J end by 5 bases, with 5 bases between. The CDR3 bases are TGTGCCAGCAGTTTCCAAGATACGCAGTATTTT. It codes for CASSFQDTQYF.

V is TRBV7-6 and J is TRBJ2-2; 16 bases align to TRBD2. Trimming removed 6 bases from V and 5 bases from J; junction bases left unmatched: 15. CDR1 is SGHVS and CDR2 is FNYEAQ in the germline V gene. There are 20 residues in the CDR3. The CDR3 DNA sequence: TGTGCCAGCAGACCTATACCGGGACTAGCGGGGGGGCAAGGGACCGGGGAGCTGTTTTTT. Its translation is CASRPIPGLAGGQGTGELFF.

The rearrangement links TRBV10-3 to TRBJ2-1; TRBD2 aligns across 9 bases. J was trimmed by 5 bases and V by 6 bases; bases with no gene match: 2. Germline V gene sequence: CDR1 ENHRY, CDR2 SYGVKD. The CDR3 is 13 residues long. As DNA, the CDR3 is TGTGCCATCAGAAGGACTAGCGACAATGAGCAGTTCTTC. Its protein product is CAIRRTSDNEQFF.

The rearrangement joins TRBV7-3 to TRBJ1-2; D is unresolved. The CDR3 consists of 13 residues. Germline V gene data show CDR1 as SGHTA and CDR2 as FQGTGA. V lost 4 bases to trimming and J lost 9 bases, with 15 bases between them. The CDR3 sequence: CASSSAGLGSYTF. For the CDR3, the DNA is TGTGCCAGCAGCTCCGCCGGACTTGGGAGCTACACCTTC.

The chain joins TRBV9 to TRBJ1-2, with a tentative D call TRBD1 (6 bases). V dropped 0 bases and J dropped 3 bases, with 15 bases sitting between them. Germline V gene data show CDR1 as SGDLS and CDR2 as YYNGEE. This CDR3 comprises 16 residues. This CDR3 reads CASSVGVMGADYGYTF. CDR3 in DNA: TGTGCCAGCAGCGTAGGGGTGATGGGGGCAGACTATGGCTACACCTTC.

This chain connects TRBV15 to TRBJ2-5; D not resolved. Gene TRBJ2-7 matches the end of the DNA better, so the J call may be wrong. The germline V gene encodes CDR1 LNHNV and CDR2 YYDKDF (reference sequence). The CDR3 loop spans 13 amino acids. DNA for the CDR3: TGTGCCACCAGCAGAGATCCGGGTAACGAGCAGTACTTC. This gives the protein CATSRDPGNEQYF.

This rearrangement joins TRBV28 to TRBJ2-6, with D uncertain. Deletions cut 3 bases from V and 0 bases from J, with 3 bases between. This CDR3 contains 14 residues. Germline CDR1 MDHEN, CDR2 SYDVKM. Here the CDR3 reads CASSFSSGANVLTF. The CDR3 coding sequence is TGTGCCAGCAGTTTTAGCTCTGGGGCCAACGTCCTGACTTTC.